Shown below are 12 T cell receptor beta chains from a single sample sequenced in a study of PD-L1 blockade in urothelial cancer. The time point is: peripheral blood 6 weeks after treatment start. The table came from immunoSEQ multiplex PCR; TCRdb's copy has only in-frame clones and leaves some out. The sample holds about 120,000 clones, 86% seen once. The material sequenced was PBMCs, taken around atezolizumab (anti-PD-L1) treatment. Receptor source: a middle-aged man with urothelial cancer.

The gene calls are TRBV19 and TRBJ1-5, with TRBD1 matching over 10 bases. Trimming cost V 3 bases and J 6 bases; bases outside gene matches: 8. From germline, CDR1 is LNHDA and CDR2 SQIVND (reference sequence). The CDR3 is 16 amino acids. The CDR3 region has the DNA TGTGCCAGTAGTATGCGGGACAGGGGCTGGGGTCAGCCCCAGCATTTT. This encodes CASSMRDRGWGQPQHF.

The chain joins TRBV6-6 to TRBJ2-5; a possible D gene is TRBD2 (5 bases). The germline V and J ends were trimmed by 0 bases and 4 bases, with 15 bases remaining between them. The length of the CDR3 is 16 residues. Germline assignment: CDR1 MNHNY and CDR2 SVGAGI (reference sequence). CDR3 residues: CASSYSDRAGGETQYF. The CDR3 DNA reads as TGTGCCAGCAGTTACTCCGACCGCGCGGGTGGAGAGACCCAGTACTTC.

This clone was seen only once. The rearrangement links TRBV2 to TRBJ2-3; 11 bases fit TRBD2. With V trimmed by 7 bases and J by 3 bases, 9 bases remained unmatched. The CDR3 runs 16 residues. Germline-derived CDR1 and CDR2 are SNHLY and FYNNEI. The CDR3 coding sequence is TGTGCCAGCATGCCCGAACTAGCGGGAGTTACAGATACGCAGTATTTT. Its protein is CASMPELAGVTDTQYF.

This clone has a single count. The chain carries TRBV30 and TRBJ1-6; 8 nucleotides agree with TRBD1. Germline V gene sequence: CDR1 GTSNPN, CDR2 SVGIG (reference sequence). This CDR3 contains 16 residues. The V segment lost 1 base and the J segment 8 bases; nucleotides outside the gene matches: 10. CDR3 DNA sequence: TGTGCCTGGAGTGGCCCGAGGACAGGGACTTATTCACCCCTCCACTTT. Translating it yields CAWSGPRTGTYSPLHF.

This clone showed up just once. The chain recombines TRBV5-1 with TRBJ2-7; 13 bases align to TRBD2. From germline, CDR1 is SGHRS and CDR2 YFSETQ. The CDR3 contains 16 residues. V was pared by 4 bases and J by 4 bases, with 8 bases of the junction left unmatched. Written as DNA, the CDR3 is TGCGCCAGCAGCGCCGGGACTAGCGGGATGATGTACGAGCAGTACTTC. It encodes CASSAGTSGMMYEQYF.

The chain uses TRBV12-5 and TRBJ2-7; 8 bases align to TRBD2. The germline V gene has CDR1 LGHNT and CDR2 FRNRAP. J lost 2 bases, V lost 1 base, and 10 bases had no gene match. The CDR3 sequence is 17 residues long. CDR3 sequence: CASGLGLARPPAYEQYF. The CDR3, as DNA: TGTGCTAGTGGTTTGGGACTAGCGCGACCACCGGCCTACGAGCAGTACTTC.

There are a few counts of this clone. The CDR3 loop is CASRDRGLGEQYF. CDR3 DNA: TGTGCCAGCAGGGACAGGGGGCTAGGCGAGCAGTACTTC. The V gene is TRBV28, the J gene TRBJ2-7, with TRBD1 matching over 11 bases. Germline V CDR1 and CDR2: MDHEN, SYDVKM. V was clipped by 6 bases and J by 6 bases; unmatched bases: 4. The CDR3 runs 13 residues.

Comment on this clone: The DNA is left out, because the CDR3 cannot be placed on it with certainty; the CDR3 is given as TCRdb lists it. V and J are TRBV6-6 and TRBJ2-3; the table's D call, TRBD2, was not checked against the DNA. The germline V gene has CDR1 MNHNY and CDR2 SVGAGI (reference sequence). The CDR3 is 14 amino acids long, termini counted. CDR3 in amino acids: CASSTSGRGSTQYF.

V usage is TRBV28 and J usage is TRBJ1-2; the D gene is possibly TRBD1 (6 bases). In germline, CDR1 is MDHEN, CDR2 SYDVKM. Trimming removed 7 bases at V and 9 bases at J, with 15 bases between. CDR3 size: 12 residues. The CDR3 DNA follows: TGTGCCAGCACCACAGGGACCTTGAGCTACACCTTC. Translation: CASTTGTLSYTF.

DNA of the CDR3: TGTGCCAGCAGTTTGGGCGCAACTAATGAAAAACTGTTTTTT. This codes for CASSLGATNEKLFF. The gene calls are TRBV28 and TRBJ1-4; D uncertain. The CDR3 contains 14 residues. The V end was cut by 3 bases, the J end by 0 bases, with 5 bases between. From germline, CDR1 is MDHEN and CDR2 SYDVKM.

This clone is a singleton in its sample. The V and J genes are TRBV2 and TRBJ2-7; 7 positions agree with TRBD2. The CDR3 consists of 14 residues. V gave up 5 bases and J gave up 2 bases; unmatched junction bases: 6. Germline V gene data show CDR1 as SNHLY and CDR2 as FYNNEI. CDR3 bases: TGTGCCAGCAGTTCGGGACTAAACACCTACGAGCAGTACTTC. Amino acid sequence: CASSSGLNTYEQYF.

A single count supports this clone. This rearrangement joins TRBV5-4 to TRBJ2-1; 10 bases are shared with TRBD2. The CDR3 is made up of 15 amino acids. The V gene's germline CDR1 is SGHNT and CDR2 YYREEE (reference sequence). The trim removed 3 bases at V and 4 bases at J, leaving 4 bases unmatched. CDR3 residues: CASSSGTSAYNEQFF. CDR3 nucleotides: TGTGCCAGCAGCTCCGGGACTAGCGCTTACAATGAGCAGTTCTTC.